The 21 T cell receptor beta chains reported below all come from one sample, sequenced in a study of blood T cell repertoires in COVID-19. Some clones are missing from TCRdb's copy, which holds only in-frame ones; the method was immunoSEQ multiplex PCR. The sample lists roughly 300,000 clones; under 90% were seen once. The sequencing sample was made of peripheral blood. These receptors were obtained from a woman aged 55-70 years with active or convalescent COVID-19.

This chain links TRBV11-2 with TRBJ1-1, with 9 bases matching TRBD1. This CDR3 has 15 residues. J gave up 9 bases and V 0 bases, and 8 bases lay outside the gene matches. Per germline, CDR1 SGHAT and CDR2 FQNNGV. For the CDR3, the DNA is TGTGCCAGCAGCTTAGATCTAAACAGGGGGCTAAAAGCTTTCTTT. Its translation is CASSLDLNRGLKAFF.

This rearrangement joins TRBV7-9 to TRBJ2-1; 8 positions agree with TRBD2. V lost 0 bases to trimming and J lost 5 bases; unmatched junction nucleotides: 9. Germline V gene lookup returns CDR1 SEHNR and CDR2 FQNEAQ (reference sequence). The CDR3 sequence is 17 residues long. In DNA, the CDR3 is TGTGCCAGCAGCTTAGCGACCGGGGGGGCCAAACACAATGAGCAGTTCTTC. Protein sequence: CASSLATGGAKHNEQFF.

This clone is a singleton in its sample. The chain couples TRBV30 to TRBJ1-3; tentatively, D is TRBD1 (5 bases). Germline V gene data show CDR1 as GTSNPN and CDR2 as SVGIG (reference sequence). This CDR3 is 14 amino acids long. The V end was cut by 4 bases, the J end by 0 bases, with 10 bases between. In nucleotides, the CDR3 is TGTGCCTGGAAGCAGGGCTTCTCTGGAAACACCATATATTTT. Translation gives CAWKQGFSGNTIYF.

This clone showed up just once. Here the CDR3 DNA reads TGCGCCAGCAGCCAGCTTAGCGGGGGGAGAGGAAACATTCAGTACTTC. It encodes CASSQLSGGRGNIQYF. This sequence joins TRBV4-1 and TRBJ2-4; TRBD2 matches 10 bases. With 3 bases clipped from V and 6 bases from J, the junction kept 8 bases outside the gene matches. CDR3 length: 16 residues. Germline CDR1 and CDR2: MGHRA and YSYEKL.

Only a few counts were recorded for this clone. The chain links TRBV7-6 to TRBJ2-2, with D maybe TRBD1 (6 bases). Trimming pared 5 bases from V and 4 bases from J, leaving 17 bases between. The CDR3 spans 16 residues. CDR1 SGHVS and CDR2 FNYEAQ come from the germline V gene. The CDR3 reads CASSVLGTRSTGELFF. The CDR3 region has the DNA TGTGCCAGCAGCGTTCTCGGGACACGAAGCACCGGGGAGCTGTTTTTT. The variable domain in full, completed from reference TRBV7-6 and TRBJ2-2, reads GAGVSQSPRYKVTKRGQDVALRCDPISGHVSLYWYRQALGQGPEFLTYFNYEAQQDKSGLPNDRFSAERPEGSISTLTIQRTEQRDSAMYRCASSVLGTRSTGELFFGEGSRLTVL.

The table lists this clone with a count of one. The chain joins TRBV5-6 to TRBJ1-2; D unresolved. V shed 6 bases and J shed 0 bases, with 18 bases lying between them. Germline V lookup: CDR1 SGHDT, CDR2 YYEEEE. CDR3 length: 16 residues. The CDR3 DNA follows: TGTGCCAGCACACGGTGGGTCGTAGGAGCTAACTATGGCTACACCTTC. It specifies CASTRWVVGANYGYTF.

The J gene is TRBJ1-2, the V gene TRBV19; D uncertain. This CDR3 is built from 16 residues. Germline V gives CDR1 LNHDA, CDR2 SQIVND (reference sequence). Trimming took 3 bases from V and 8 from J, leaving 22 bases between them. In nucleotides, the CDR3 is TGTGCCAGTAGTATGGTGTCAAACTATCATAAGGAAGGCTACACCTTC. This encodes CASSMVSNYHKEGYTF.

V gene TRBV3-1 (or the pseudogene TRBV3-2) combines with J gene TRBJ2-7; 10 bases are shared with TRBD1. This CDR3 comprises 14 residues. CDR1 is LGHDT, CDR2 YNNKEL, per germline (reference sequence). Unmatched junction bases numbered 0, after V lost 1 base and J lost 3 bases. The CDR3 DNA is TGTGCCAGCAGCCAAGGGACAGGGGGCTACGAGCAGTACTTC. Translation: CASSQGTGGYEQYF.

CDR3 sequence (DNA): TGTGCCAGCAGCTTAGAAGCGGGGGGGTGGGATGAGCAGTTCTTC. Translation gives CASSLEAGGWDEQFF. This rearrangement joins TRBV11-3 to TRBJ2-1; TRBD2 matches 10 bases. Germline-derived CDR1 and CDR2 are SGHNT and YENEEA. The CDR3 has 15 residues. The ends lost 0 bases at V and 8 bases at J; junction bases unmatched: 4.

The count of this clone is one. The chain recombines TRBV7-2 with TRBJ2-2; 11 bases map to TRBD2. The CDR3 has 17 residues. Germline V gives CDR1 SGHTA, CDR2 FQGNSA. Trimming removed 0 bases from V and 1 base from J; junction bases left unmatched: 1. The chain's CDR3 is CASSLAGLAVNTGELFF. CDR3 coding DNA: TGTGCCAGCAGCTTAGCGGGACTAGCGGTGAACACCGGGGAGCTGTTTTTT.

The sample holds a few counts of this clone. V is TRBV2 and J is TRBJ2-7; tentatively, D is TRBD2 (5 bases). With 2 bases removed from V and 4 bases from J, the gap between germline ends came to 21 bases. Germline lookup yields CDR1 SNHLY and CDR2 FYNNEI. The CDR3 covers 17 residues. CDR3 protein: CASSELRVARESYEQYF. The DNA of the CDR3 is TGTGCCAGCAGTGAACTTCGGGTAGCGAGGGAATCTTACGAGCAGTACTTC.

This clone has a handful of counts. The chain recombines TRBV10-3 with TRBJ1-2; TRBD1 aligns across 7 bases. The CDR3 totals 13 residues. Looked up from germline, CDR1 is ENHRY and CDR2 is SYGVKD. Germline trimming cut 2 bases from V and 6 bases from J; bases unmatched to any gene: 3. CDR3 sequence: CAISETGADGYTF. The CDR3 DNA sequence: TGTGCCATCAGTGAGACAGGGGCAGATGGCTACACCTTC.

The CDR3 DNA sequence: TGTGCCAGCAGCAAGACTAGGCGGAGCACAGATACGCAGTATTTT. Translating it yields CASSKTRRSTDTQYF. The chain links TRBV13 to TRBJ2-3, with D possibly being TRBD2 (6 bases). V was cut by 5 bases and J by 0 bases, with 12 bases left in between. Germline V gene lookup returns CDR1 PRHDT and CDR2 FYEKMQ (reference sequence). The CDR3 spans 15 residues.

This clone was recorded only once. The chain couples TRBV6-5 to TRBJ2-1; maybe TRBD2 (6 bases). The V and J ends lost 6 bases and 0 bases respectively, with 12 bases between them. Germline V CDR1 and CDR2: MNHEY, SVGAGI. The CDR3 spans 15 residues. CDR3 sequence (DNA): TGTGCCAGCAGGGCGGGGATGAGCTCCTACAATGAGCAGTTCTTC. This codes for CASRAGMSSYNEQFF.

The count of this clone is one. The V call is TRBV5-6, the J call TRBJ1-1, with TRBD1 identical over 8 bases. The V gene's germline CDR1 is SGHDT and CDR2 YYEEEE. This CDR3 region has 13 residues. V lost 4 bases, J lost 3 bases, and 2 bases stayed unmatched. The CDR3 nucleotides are TGTGCCAGCAGCGGGGGACAGGACACTGAAGCTTTCTTT. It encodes CASSGGQDTEAFF.

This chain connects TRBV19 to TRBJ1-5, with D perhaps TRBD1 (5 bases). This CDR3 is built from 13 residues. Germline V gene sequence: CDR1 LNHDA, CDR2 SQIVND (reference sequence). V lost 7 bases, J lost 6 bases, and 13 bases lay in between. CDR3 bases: TGTGCCAGTACCCGACAGTTCGGTCAGCCCCAGCATTTT. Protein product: CASTRQFGQPQHF.

CDR3 sequence (DNA): TGTGCCAGCAGCCAAGGGGTTTATGACAGGCCCCGGATCACAGATACGCAGTATTTT. Translated, it gives CASSQGVYDRPRITDTQYF. The chain is built from TRBV3-1 (or the pseudogene TRBV3-2) and TRBJ2-3, with a weak D call TRBD1 (6 bases). This CDR3 spans 19 amino acids. With 1 base removed from V and 2 bases from J, the gap between germline ends came to 22 bases. Looked up from germline, CDR1 is LGHDT and CDR2 is YNNKEL (reference sequence).

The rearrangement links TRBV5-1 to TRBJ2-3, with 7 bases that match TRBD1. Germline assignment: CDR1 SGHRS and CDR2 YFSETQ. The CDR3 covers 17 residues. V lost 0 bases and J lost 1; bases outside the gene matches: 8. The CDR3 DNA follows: TGCGCCAGCAGCTTGGGGTCAGGGGGAGTGGGCACAGATACGCAGTATTTT. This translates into CASSLGSGGVGTDTQYF.

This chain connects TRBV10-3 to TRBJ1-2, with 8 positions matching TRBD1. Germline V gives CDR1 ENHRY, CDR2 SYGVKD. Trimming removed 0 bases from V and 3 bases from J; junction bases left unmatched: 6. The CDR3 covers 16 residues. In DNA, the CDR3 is TGTGCCATCAGTGAGTCCCCCGGGACAGGAGACTATGGCTACACCTTC. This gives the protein CAISESPGTGDYGYTF.

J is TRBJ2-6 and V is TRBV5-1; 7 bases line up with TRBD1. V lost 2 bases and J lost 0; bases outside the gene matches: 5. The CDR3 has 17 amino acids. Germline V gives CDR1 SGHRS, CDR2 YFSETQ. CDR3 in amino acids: CASSLRQGRSGANVLTF. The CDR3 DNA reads TGCGCCAGCAGCTTACGACAGGGACGCTCTGGGGCCAACGTCCTGACTTTC. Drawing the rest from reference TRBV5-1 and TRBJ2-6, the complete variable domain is KAGVTQTPRYLIKTRGQQVTLSCSPISGHRSVSWYQQTPGQGLQFLFEYFSETQRNKGNFPGRFSGRQFSNSRSEMNVSTLELGDSALYLCASSLRQGRSGANVLTFGAGSRLTVL.

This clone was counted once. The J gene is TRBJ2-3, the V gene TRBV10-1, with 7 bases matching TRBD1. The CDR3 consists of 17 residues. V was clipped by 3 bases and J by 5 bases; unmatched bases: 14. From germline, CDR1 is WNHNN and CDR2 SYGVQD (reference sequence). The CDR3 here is CASSDLAGGLLRDTQYF. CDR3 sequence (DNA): TGCGCCAGCAGTGACTTGGCAGGGGGTCTTCTAAGAGATACGCAGTATTTT.